This TCR beta chain was sequenced during a study of blood T cell repertoires in COVID-19. Study summary: Material from acute and convalescent COVID-19 was sourced from the United States, Italy and Spain. From T cells, B-cell-depleted T cells, or PBMCs came the material, which was cDNA or gDNA.

Authors' analysis steps: Reference gene primers were amplified, and this amplification served to estimate nucleated cell counts. The data were produced by immunoSEQ multiplex PCR, yet TCRdb's version contains in-frame clones alone and is incomplete. V, J and clone size were drawn from that table, and D and trimming were deduced from the DNA. The repertoire holds about 65,000 clones, with 80% to 95% as singletons. The germline V and J ends were trimmed by 5 bases and 0 bases, with 8 bases remaining between them. Germline V gene sequence: CDR1 MDHEN, CDR2 SYDVKM. The CDR3 extends over 15 amino acids. The sequencing input was peripheral blood. The genes are TRBV28 and TRBJ2-6, with a tentative D call TRBD1 (5 bases). This TCR was sampled from a man aged 70-80 years with active COVID-19. This CDR3 is CASSPQDSGANVLTF. DNA of the CDR3: TGTGCCAGCAGTCCACAGGACTCTGGGGCCAACGTCCTGACTTTC.